This TCR beta chain was recovered during a study of T cells in localized non-small cell lung cancer. With respect to this clone: Its antigen is not identified. This sample also contains other DNA sequences that code for the same CDR3.

V lost 6 bases and J lost 2, with 10 bases in between. The germline V gene has CDR1 MDHEN and CDR2 SYDVKM. CDR3 length: 13 amino acids. Study-level points and caveats: Uninvolved nearby lung showed the greatest T cell clonality, exceeding that found in tumor. Investigators sequenced only a single tumor region, leaving heterogeneity possible. Those with higher blood T cell density had longer overall survival. Adjacent lung had a median 57 of the 100 largest tumor clones.

Clones were read by immunoSEQ multiplex PCR, and TCRdb kept only the in-frame ones, dropping some. The table records about 23,000 clones, 70% to 90% of them present only once. The chain couples TRBV28 to TRBJ1-2; no firm D call. This receptor was taken from a woman aged 40-69 years with stage I lung adenocarcinoma. The specimen was peripheral blood, collected before any cancer treatment. CDR3 DNA sequence: TGTGCCAGCAGCTTACCGGGGAACTATGGCTACACCTTC. Amino acids: CASSLPGNYGYTF.